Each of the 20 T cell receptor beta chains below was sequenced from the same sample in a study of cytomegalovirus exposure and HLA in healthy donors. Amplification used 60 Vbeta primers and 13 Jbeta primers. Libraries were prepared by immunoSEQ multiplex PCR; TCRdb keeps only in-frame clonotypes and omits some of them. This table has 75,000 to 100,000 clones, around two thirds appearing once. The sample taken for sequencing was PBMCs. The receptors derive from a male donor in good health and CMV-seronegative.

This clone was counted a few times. CDR3 loop: CTTGQETQYF. The CDR3, as DNA: TGTACGACGGGCCAAGAGACCCAGTACTTC. The chain carries TRBV28 and TRBJ2-5, with D unclear. Germline V gene data show CDR1 as MDHEN and CDR2 as SYDVKM. There are 10 residues in the CDR3.

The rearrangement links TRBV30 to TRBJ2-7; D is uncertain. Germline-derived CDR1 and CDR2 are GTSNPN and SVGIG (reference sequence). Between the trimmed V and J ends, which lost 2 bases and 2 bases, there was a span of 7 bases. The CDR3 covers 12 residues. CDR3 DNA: TGTGCCTGGAGTTTTACAGCCTACGAGCAGTACTTC. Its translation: CAWSFTAYEQYF.

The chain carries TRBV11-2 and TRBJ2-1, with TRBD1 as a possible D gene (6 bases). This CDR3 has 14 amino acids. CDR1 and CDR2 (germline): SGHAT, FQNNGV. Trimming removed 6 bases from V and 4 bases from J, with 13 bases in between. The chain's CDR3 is CASSQGWNYNEQFF. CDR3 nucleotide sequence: TGTGCCAGCAGTCAGGGGTGGAATTACAATGAGCAGTTCTTC. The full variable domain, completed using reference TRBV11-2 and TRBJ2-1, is EAGVAQSPRYKIIEKRQSVAFWCNPISGHATLYWYQQILGQGPKLLIQFQNNGVVDDSQLPKDRFSAERLKGVDSTLKIQPAKLEDSAVYLCASSQGWNYNEQFFGPGTRLTVL.

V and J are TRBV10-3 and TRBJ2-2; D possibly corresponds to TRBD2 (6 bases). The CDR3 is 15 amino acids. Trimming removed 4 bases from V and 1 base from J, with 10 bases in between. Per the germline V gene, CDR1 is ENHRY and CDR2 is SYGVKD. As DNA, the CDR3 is TGTGCCATCAGTGGCACCGGGGGGAACACCGGGGAGCTGTTTTTT. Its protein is CAISGTGGNTGELFF.

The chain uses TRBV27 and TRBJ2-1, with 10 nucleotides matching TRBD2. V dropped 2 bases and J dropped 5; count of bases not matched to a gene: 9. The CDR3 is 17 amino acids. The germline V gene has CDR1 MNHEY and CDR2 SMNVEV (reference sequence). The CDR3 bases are TGTGCCAGCAGTTTACGGATTAGCGGGAGGACCAACAATGAGCAGTTCTTC. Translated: CASSLRISGRTNNEQFF.

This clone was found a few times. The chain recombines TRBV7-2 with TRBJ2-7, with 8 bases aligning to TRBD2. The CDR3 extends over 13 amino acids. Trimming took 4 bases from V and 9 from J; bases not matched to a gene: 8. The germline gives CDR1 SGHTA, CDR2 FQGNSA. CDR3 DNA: TGTGCCAGCAGCTCAGCGGGAGCCGCCGGGCAGTACTTC. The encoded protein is CASSSAGAAGQYF.

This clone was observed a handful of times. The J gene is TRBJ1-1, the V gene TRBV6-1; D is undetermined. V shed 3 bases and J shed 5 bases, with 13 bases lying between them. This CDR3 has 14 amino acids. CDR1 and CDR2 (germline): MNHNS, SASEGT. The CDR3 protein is CASSESGYETEAFF. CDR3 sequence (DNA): TGTGCCAGCAGTGAGTCGGGGTACGAGACTGAAGCTTTCTTT.

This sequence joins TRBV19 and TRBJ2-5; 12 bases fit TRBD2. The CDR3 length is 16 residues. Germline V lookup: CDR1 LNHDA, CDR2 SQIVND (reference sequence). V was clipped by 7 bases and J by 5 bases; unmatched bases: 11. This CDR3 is CASTQLAGGPLETQYF. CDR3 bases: TGTGCCAGTACCCAGCTAGCGGGAGGGCCTTTGGAGACCCAGTACTTC. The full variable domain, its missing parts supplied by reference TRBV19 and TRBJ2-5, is DGGITQSPKYLFRKEGQNVTLSCEQNLNHDAMYWYRQDPGQGLRLIYYSQIVNDFQKGDIAEGYSVSREKKESFPLTVTSAQKNPTAFYLCASTQLAGGPLETQYFGPGTRLLVL.

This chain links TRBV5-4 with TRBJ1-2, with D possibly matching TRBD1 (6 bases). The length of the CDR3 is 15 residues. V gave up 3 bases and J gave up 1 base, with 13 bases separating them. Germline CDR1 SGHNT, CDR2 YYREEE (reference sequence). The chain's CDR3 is CASSYDRPLNYGYTF. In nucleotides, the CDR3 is TGTGCCAGCAGCTACGACAGGCCCCTTAACTATGGCTACACCTTC.

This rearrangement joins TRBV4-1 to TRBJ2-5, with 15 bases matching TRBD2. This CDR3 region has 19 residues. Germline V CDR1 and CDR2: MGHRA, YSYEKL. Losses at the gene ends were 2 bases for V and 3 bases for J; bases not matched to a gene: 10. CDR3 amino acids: CASSQWTSGRAVHKETQYF. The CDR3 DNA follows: TGCGCCAGCAGCCAATGGACTAGCGGGAGGGCCGTCCATAAAGAGACCCAGTACTTC.

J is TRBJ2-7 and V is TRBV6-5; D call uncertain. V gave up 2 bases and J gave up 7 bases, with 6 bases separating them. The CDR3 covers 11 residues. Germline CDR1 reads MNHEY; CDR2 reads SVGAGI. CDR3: CASSYGPEQYF. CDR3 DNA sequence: TGTGCCAGCAGTTACGGGCCGGAGCAGTACTTC.

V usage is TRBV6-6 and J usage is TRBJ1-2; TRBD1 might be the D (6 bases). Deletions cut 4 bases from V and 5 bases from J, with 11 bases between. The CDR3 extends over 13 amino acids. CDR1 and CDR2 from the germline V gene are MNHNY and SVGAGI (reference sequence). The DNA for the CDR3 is TGTGCCAGCAGTTCGGACAGACTATATGGCTACACCTTC. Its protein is CASSSDRLYGYTF.

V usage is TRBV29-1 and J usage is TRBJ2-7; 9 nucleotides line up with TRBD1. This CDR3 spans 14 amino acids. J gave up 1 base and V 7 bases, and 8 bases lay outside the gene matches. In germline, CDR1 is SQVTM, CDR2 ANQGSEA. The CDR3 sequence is CSAWTGVISYEQYF. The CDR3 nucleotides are TGCAGCGCATGGACAGGGGTAATTTCCTACGAGCAGTACTTC.

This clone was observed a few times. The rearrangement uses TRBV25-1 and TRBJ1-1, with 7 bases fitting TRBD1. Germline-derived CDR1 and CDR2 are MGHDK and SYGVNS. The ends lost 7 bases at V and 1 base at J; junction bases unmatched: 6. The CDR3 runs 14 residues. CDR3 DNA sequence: TGTGCCAGCATTAAGGGACAGACGAACACTGAAGCTTTCTTT. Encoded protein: CASIKGQTNTEAFF. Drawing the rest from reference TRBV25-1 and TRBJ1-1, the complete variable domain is EADIYQTPRYLVIGTGKKITLECSQTMGHDKMYWYQQDPGMELHLIHYSYGVNSTEKGDLSSESTVSRIRTEHFPLTLESARPSHTSQYLCASIKGQTNTEAFFGQGTRLTVV.

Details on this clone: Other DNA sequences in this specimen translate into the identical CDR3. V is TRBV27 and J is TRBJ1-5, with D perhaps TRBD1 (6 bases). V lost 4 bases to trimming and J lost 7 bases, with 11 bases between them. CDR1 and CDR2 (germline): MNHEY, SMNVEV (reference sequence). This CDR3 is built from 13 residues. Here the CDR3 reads CASSSQGRQPQHF. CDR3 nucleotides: TGTGCCAGCAGTTCCCAGGGGCGGCAGCCCCAGCATTTT.

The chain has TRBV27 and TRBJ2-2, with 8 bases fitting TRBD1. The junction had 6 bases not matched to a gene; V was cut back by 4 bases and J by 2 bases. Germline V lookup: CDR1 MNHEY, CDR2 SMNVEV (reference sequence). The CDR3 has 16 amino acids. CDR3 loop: CASSYTGGTNTGELFF. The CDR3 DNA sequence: TGTGCCAGCAGTTACACAGGGGGGACCAACACCGGGGAGCTGTTTTTT.

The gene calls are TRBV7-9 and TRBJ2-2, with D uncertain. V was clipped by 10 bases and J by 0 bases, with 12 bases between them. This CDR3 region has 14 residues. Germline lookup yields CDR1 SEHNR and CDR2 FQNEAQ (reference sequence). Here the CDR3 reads CAILSSANTGELFF. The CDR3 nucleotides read TGTGCCATCCTTAGCAGCGCGAACACCGGGGAGCTGTTTTTT.

CDR3 protein: CASSLARLAGVNEQFF. The CDR3 DNA follows: TGTGCCAGCAGCTTAGCGCGACTAGCGGGAGTGAATGAGCAGTTCTTC. The chain links TRBV7-2 to TRBJ2-1, with 12 positions matching TRBD2. CDR3 length: 16 residues. Germline assignment: CDR1 SGHTA and CDR2 FQGNSA. With 0 bases clipped from V and 7 bases from J, the junction kept 4 bases outside the gene matches.

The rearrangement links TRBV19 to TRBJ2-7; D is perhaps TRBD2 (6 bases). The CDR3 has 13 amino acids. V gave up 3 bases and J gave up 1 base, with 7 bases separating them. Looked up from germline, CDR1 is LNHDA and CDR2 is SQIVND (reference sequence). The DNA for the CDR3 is TGTGCCAGTAGTATGGGACTTTCCTACGAGCAGTACTTC. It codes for CASSMGLSYEQYF.

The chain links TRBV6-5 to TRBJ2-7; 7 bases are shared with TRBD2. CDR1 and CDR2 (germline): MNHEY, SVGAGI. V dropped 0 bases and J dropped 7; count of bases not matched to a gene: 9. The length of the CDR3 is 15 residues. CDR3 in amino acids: CASSYSRVGREEQYF. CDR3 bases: TGTGCCAGCAGTTACTCGCGGGTGGGGAGGGAAGAGCAGTACTTC.